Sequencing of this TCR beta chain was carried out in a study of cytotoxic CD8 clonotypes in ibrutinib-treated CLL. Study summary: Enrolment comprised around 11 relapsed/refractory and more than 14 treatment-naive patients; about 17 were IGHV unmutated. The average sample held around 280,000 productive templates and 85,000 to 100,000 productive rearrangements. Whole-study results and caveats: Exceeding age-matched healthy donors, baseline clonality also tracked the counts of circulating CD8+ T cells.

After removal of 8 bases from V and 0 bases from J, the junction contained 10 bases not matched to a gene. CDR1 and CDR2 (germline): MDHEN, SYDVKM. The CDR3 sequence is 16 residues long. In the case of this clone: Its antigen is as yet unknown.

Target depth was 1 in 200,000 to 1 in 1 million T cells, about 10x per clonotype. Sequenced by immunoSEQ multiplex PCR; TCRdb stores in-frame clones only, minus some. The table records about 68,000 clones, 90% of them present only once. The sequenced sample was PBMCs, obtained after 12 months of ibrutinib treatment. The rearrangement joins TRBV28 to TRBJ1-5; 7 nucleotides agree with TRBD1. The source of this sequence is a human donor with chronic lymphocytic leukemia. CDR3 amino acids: CASQGQLKYSNQPQHF. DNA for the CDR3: TGTGCCAGCCAGGGACAGCTAAAGTATAGCAATCAGCCCCAGCATTTT.